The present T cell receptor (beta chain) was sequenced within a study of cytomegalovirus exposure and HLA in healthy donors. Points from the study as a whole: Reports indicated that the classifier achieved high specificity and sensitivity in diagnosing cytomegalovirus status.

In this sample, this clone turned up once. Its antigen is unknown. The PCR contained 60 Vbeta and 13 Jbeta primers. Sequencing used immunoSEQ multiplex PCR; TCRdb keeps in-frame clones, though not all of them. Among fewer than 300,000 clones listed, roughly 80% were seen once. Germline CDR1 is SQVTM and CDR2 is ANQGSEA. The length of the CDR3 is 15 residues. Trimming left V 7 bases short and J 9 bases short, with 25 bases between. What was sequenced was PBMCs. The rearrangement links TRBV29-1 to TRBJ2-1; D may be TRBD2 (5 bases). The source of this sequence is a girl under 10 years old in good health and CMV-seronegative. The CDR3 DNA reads TGCAGCGCTCGAGCTCCGGGGTTTTTTACGGGTGAGCAGTTCTTC. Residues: CSARAPGFFTGEQFF.